A single sample is the source of the 31 T cell receptor beta chains below, sequenced in a study of T cells in Graves' hyperthyroidism and ophthalmopathy. Researchers took RNA transcripts and amplified the TCR beta CDR3 regions from them. The study used the HTBI primer set for a first-round RT-PCR of the TCR CDR3. A single record per CDR3 protein comes from TCRdb applying MiXCR to the multiplex PCR reads. The table has 200,000 to 250,000 distinct CDR3 sequences, 15% to 20% seen once. Sequences were obtained from blood. The source is a man aged 40-55 years with Graves' hyperthyroidism.

V gene TRBV7-9 combines with J gene TRBJ1-4; 8 bases are shared with TRBD1. The CDR3 has 15 residues. The V and J ends lost 5 bases and 2 bases, in that order; junction bases with no gene match: 4. CDR1 and CDR2 (germline): SEHNR, FQNEAQ (reference sequence). The CDR3 spells CASSARQGTNEKLFF. Here the CDR3 DNA reads TGTGCCAGCAGCGCTCGACAGGGGACTAATGAAAAACTGTTTTTT.

This clonotype was recorded only once. This chain uses TRBV5-5 with TRBJ2-3, with D perhaps matching TRBD1 (5 bases). CDR1 and CDR2 from the germline V gene are SGHKS and YYEKEE (reference sequence). The V end lost 0 bases, the J end lost 4 bases, and 9 bases lay between the germline ends. The CDR3 is 14 amino acids. In DNA form, the CDR3 reads TGTGCCAGCAGCTTGGCCCAGGGTGCAGATACGCAGTATTTT. It is translated as CASSLAQGADTQYF.

This clonotype was observed a handful of times. The chain uses TRBV7-2 and TRBJ2-3; D might be TRBD2 (6 bases). Germline V gene sequence: CDR1 SGHTA, CDR2 FQGNSA. The CDR3 spans 16 residues. V lost 5 bases and J lost 2, with 17 bases in between. The DNA for the CDR3 is TGTGCCAGCAGCCGGGACTGGGGCGGTATCACAGATACGCAGTATTTT. Translated, it gives CASSRDWGGITDTQYF.

The sample holds many counts of this clonotype. This chain uses TRBV25-1 with TRBJ1-1; 7 bases map to TRBD1. With 5 bases clipped from V and 4 bases from J, the junction kept 13 bases outside the gene matches. This CDR3 is built from 16 residues. CDR1 and CDR2 (germline): MGHDK, SYGVNS. This CDR3 reads CASSHTNRGGGTEAFF. The CDR3, as DNA: TGTGCCAGCAGTCACACTAACAGGGGAGGGGGCACTGAAGCTTTCTTT.

This clonotype has a handful of counts. A much larger clone lies a single base off, so this may be a read error. The V gene is TRBV28, the J gene TRBJ1-2; the match to TRBD1 covers 7 bases. CDR3 size: 17 residues. Per the germline V gene, CDR1 is MDHEN and CDR2 is SYDVKM. The V gene end was trimmed by 4 bases and the J gene end by 4 bases; junction bases not matched to a gene: 15. The CDR3 loop is CASSSQGGTASSYGYTF. As DNA, the CDR3 is TGTGCCAGCAGTTCCCAGGGAGGGACAGCATCATCCTATGGCTACACCTTC.

In this sample, this clonotype turned up many times. This chain links TRBV30 with TRBJ1-6; D unresolved. With 4 bases removed from V and 7 bases from J, the gap between germline ends came to 11 bases. Germline V gives CDR1 GTSNPN, CDR2 SVGIG (reference sequence). The CDR3 contains 13 residues. The CDR3 bases are TGTGCCTGGACCCCAGCCGCAAATTCACCCCTCCACTTT. As protein: CAWTPAANSPLHF.

The J gene is TRBJ2-1, the V gene TRBV12-5; D assignment may be TRBD1 or TRBD2 (6 bases each). The CDR3 runs to 17 residues. The ends were cut back, 4 bases at V and 3 bases at J, with 19 bases in the middle. Per germline, CDR1 LGHNT and CDR2 FRNRAP. The CDR3 region is CASGSGAGEVYYNEQFF. CDR3 in DNA: TGTGCTAGTGGTTCTGGGGCAGGGGAGGTTTACTACAATGAGCAGTTCTTC.

The table lists this clonotype with many counts. The chain has TRBV7-2 and TRBJ1-5, with D unclear. Trimming removed 0 bases from V and 7 bases from J, with 10 bases in between. CDR3 size: 14 residues. Germline CDR1 SGHTA, CDR2 FQGNSA. The CDR3 DNA follows: TGTGCCAGCAGCTTAGCTTTAGGGTACCAGCCCCAGCATTTT. Translating it yields CASSLALGYQPQHF.

This clonotype was seen more than once but under ten times. The chain employs TRBV3-1 and TRBJ1-2; possibly TRBD1 for D (5 bases). Germline CDR1 and CDR2: LGHDT and YNNKEL (reference sequence). This CDR3 spans 15 amino acids. V was pared by 0 bases and J by 9 bases, with 17 bases between. For the CDR3, the DNA is TGTGCCAGCAGCCAAGATCGAGCGGGGGTCGGGAGCTACACCTTC. It yields the protein CASSQDRAGVGSYTF.

This clonotype occurred many times. The V and J genes are TRBV7-3 and TRBJ2-1, with no clear D. V shed 4 bases and J shed 0 bases, with 10 bases lying between them. The CDR3 is 15 residues long. Germline V gene sequence: CDR1 SGHTA, CDR2 FQGTGA. The CDR3 DNA sequence: TGTGCCAGCAGCTCAATTTTAAGCTCCTACAATGAGCAGTTCTTC. Translated: CASSSILSSYNEQFF.

This clonotype was observed many times. The CDR3, as DNA: TGCAGTGCCGGAGGGCGGGGGTTCAACGGGGAGCTGTTTTTT. The encoded protein is CSAGGRGFNGELFF. The genes are TRBV20-1 and TRBJ2-2; TRBD2 agrees at 7 bases. This CDR3 is 14 amino acids long. Unmatched junction bases numbered 11, after V lost 6 bases and J lost 7 bases. Germline-derived CDR1 and CDR2 are DFQATT and SNEGSKA (reference sequence).

This clonotype was picked up one time. Being one base from a much bigger clone, this may be a read error. The chain is built from TRBV7-9 and TRBJ1-2; D is uncertain. This CDR3 comprises 13 residues. Germline CDR1 and CDR2: SEHNR and FQNEAQ (reference sequence). DNA for the CDR3: TGTGCCAACAGCTTAGAAGTGTACTATGGCTACACCTTC. Translation: CANSLEVYYGYTF.

This clonotype was recorded at least ten times. This chain uses TRBV27 with TRBJ2-5; unclear D gene. With 4 bases removed from V and 4 bases from J, the gap between germline ends came to 10 bases. Germline V gene lookup returns CDR1 MNHEY and CDR2 SMNVEV (reference sequence). The CDR3 length is 13 residues. CDR3 in DNA: TGTGCCAGCAGTTCACGGACGGGAGAGACCCAGTACTTC. Translating gives CASSSRTGETQYF.

The V and J genes are TRBV6-1 and TRBJ1-1; D is ambiguous. This CDR3 region has 15 residues. Germline V gene sequence: CDR1 MNHNS, CDR2 SASEGT. Between the trimmed V and J ends, which lost 2 bases and 6 bases, there was a span of 16 bases. The DNA for the CDR3 is TGTGCCAGCAGTGAAAAAGGGATGAATAGCGCTGAAGCTTTCTTT. It yields the protein CASSEKGMNSAEAFF.

There are many counts of this clonotype. This chain connects TRBV5-1 to TRBJ2-3, with a tentative D call TRBD2 (5 bases). Germline CDR1 and CDR2: SGHRS and YFSETQ. V shed 0 bases and J shed 6 bases, with 14 bases lying between them. This CDR3 comprises 15 residues. The CDR3 here is CASSLAVNSGDTQYF. CDR3 DNA sequence: TGCGCCAGCAGCTTGGCCGTAAACTCGGGGGATACGCAGTATTTT.

V gene TRBV12-3 or TRBV12-4 combines with J gene TRBJ1-4; 7 nucleotides line up with TRBD1. CDR3 length: 15 residues. The V gene end was trimmed by 6 bases and the J gene end by 8 bases; junction bases not matched to a gene: 12. The CDR3 spells CASSRGQAGGEKLFF. The CDR3 DNA sequence: TGTGCCAGCAGCCGAGGACAGGCTGGGGGGGAAAAACTGTTTTTT.

The genes are TRBV24-1 and TRBJ1-3; TRBD1 agrees at 8 bases. CDR1 is KGHDR and CDR2 is SFDVKD in the germline V gene. Trimming removed 3 bases from V and 15 bases from J; junction bases left unmatched: 15. This CDR3 contains 15 residues. CDR3 nucleotides: TGTGCCACCAGTGATACTCGAATTGCGGGACAGGTCCAATATTTT. It yields the protein CATSDTRIAGQVQYF.

This clonotype was observed many times. This CDR3 reads CATSRDFIGTVYQPQHF. As DNA, the CDR3 is TGTGCCACCAGCAGAGACTTTATTGGGACAGTTTATCAGCCCCAGCATTTT. The rearrangement joins TRBV15 to TRBJ1-5; TRBD1 aligns across 7 bases. The germline V gene encodes CDR1 LNHNV and CDR2 YYDKDF (reference sequence). V dropped 0 bases and J dropped 5; count of bases not matched to a gene: 10. The CDR3 is 17 amino acids.

This clonotype was recorded many times. The chain combines TRBV30 with TRBJ1-2; 7 positions agree with TRBD1. After removal of 7 bases from V and 3 bases from J, the junction contained 14 bases not matched to a gene. The CDR3 spans 15 residues. Germline V gives CDR1 GTSNPN, CDR2 SVGIG (reference sequence). This CDR3 is CASSTGTAKDYGYTF. The CDR3 DNA sequence: TGTGCCTCCTCAACCGGGACAGCGAAAGACTATGGCTACACCTTC.

This clonotype has more than one count but fewer than ten. The V and J genes are TRBV30 and TRBJ1-5; possibly TRBD1 for D (5 bases). The CDR3 sequence is 16 residues long. Germline V gives CDR1 GTSNPN, CDR2 SVGIG (reference sequence). Trimming left V 0 bases short and J 4 bases short, with 16 bases between. The CDR3 DNA follows: TGTGCCTGGAGTGTGAATAGCCCGGGGGGGAATCAGCCCCAGCATTTT. As protein: CAWSVNSPGGNQPQHF.

This clonotype has at least ten counts. J is TRBJ2-5 and V is TRBV24-1, with D tentatively TRBD1 (5 bases). V lost 3 bases, J lost 1 base, and 11 bases lay in between. CDR1 is KGHDR, CDR2 SFDVKD, per germline. CDR3 length equals 15 residues. The DNA for the CDR3 is TGTGCCACCAGTGATACCCGGACATCCCAAGAGACCCAGTACTTC. Translated, it gives CATSDTRTSQETQYF.

This clonotype was counted ten times or more. This chain connects TRBV6-1 to TRBJ2-1; 7 positions match TRBD1. The CDR3 runs 15 residues. CDR1 and CDR2 from the germline V gene are MNHNS and SASEGT. Trimming took 4 bases from V and 2 from J; bases not matched to a gene: 5. The CDR3 bases are TGTGCCAGCAGTGCCGGGACAGCGACCTACAATGAGCAGTTCTTC. Its translation: CASSAGTATYNEQFF.

This clonotype was counted ten times or more. V usage is TRBV9 and J usage is TRBJ1-1, with no clear D. With 1 base removed from V and 0 bases from J, the gap between germline ends came to 10 bases. Germline V gene sequence: CDR1 SGDLS, CDR2 YYNGEE. The CDR3 has 15 amino acids. CDR3 DNA: TGTGCCAGCAGCGTAAACAGTCACTTGAACACTGAAGCTTTCTTT. Translation: CASSVNSHLNTEAFF.

The chain uses TRBV7-2 and TRBJ1-1; D unclear. In germline, CDR1 is SGHTA, CDR2 FQGNSA. The CDR3 totals 14 residues. Deletions cut 10 bases from V and 1 base from J, with 16 bases between. DNA of the CDR3: TGTGCCACCCTGGAAGACCGGCGGAACACTGAAGCTTTCTTT. Protein: CATLEDRRNTEAFF.

This clonotype was detected a few times. The J gene is TRBJ1-2, the V gene TRBV5-1; 11 nucleotides agree with TRBD1. With V trimmed by 4 bases and J by 7 bases, 9 bases remained unmatched. The CDR3 length is 15 residues. CDR1 is SGHRS, CDR2 YFSETQ, per germline. This CDR3 is CASSLTDRGQGGYTF. The CDR3 coding sequence is TGCGCCAGCAGCCTAACGGACAGGGGGCAAGGTGGCTACACCTTC.

The table lists this clonotype with many counts. This chain links TRBV7-2 with TRBJ2-7; D not resolved. V dropped 2 bases and J dropped 4 bases, with 12 bases sitting between them. Germline assignment: CDR1 SGHTA and CDR2 FQGNSA. The CDR3 is 14 residues long. CDR3 coding DNA: TGTGCCAGCAGCTTAACCCGGGCAAGTTACGAGCAGTACTTC. This encodes CASSLTRASYEQYF.

This clonotype was detected many times. The rearrangement links TRBV20-1 to TRBJ2-1; a possible D gene is TRBD2 (6 bases). Germline loops: CDR1 DFQATT, CDR2 SNEGSKA (reference sequence). The germline V and J ends were trimmed by 3 bases and 3 bases, with 12 bases remaining between them. The CDR3 is 14 amino acids. The CDR3 nucleotides are TGCAGTGCTAGGGGGCGGGGAGTCTACAATGAGCAGTTCTTC. The encoded protein is CSARGRGVYNEQFF.

V usage is TRBV4-2 and J usage is TRBJ2-5, with 10 bases fitting TRBD2. Germline V CDR1 and CDR2: LGHNA, YNFKEQ. The V segment lost 1 base and the J segment 2 bases; nucleotides outside the gene matches: 4. This CDR3 spans 16 amino acids. The DNA for the CDR3 is TGTGCCAGCAGCCAAGTACTAGCGGGGATTCAAGAGACCCAGTACTTC. It encodes CASSQVLAGIQETQYF.

This clonotype showed up many times. The chain joins TRBV28 to TRBJ1-1, with a possible D match to TRBD1 (6 bases). The germline V gene encodes CDR1 MDHEN and CDR2 SYDVKM. CDR3 length: 14 residues. The V and J ends lost 5 bases and 3 bases respectively, with 13 bases between them. This CDR3 is CASSPWDTDTEAFF. The CDR3 DNA sequence: TGTGCCAGCAGTCCCTGGGACACCGACACTGAAGCTTTCTTT.

This rearrangement joins TRBV7-2 to TRBJ2-1; D tentatively reads TRBD1 or TRBD2 (6 bases each). V was shortened by 2 bases and J by 4 bases, with 12 bases between the two germline ends. The CDR3 has 15 amino acids. Germline CDR1 reads SGHTA; CDR2 reads FQGNSA. The CDR3 here is CASSLRGTAYNEQFF. DNA of the CDR3: TGTGCCAGCAGCTTAAGGGGGACTGCATACAATGAGCAGTTCTTC.

This clonotype was detected a few times. This chain uses TRBV5-5 with TRBJ2-7; D perhaps matches TRBD1 (6 bases). There are 15 residues in the CDR3. Germline assignment: CDR1 SGHKS and CDR2 YYEKEE (reference sequence). The V end lost 0 bases, the J end lost 0 bases, and 10 bases lay between the germline ends. This CDR3 is CASSLVRGLSYEQYF. CDR3 DNA sequence: TGTGCCAGCAGCTTGGTCAGGGGCCTCTCCTACGAGCAGTACTTC.